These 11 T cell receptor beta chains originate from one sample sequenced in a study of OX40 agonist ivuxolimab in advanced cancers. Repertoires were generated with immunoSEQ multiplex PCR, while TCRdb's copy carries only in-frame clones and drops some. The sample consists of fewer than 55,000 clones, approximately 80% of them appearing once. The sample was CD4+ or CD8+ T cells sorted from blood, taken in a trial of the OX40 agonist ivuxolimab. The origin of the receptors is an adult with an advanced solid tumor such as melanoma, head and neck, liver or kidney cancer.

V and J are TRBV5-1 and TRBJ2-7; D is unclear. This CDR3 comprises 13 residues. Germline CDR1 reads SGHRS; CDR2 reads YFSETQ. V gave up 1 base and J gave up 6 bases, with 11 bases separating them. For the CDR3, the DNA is TGCGCCAGCAGCTTGAGGCCCTCGGGCGAGCAGTACTTC. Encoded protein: CASSLRPSGEQYF.

CDR3 sequence (DNA): TGCGCCAGCAGCATCGTAGACAGTCCCACTGAAGCTTTCTTT. This sequence encodes CASSIVDSPTEAFF. V is TRBV5-1 and J is TRBJ1-1; D may be TRBD1 (5 bases). Per germline, CDR1 SGHRS and CDR2 YFSETQ. V gave up 4 bases and J gave up 4 bases, with 14 bases separating them. This CDR3 comprises 14 residues.

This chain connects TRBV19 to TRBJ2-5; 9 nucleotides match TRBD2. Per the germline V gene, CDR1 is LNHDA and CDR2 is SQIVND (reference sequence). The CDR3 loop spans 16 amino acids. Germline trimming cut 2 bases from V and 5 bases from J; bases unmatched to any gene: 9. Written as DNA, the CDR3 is TGTGCCAGTAGTATAACGGCGGGAGGGCCGCGGGAGACCCAGTACTTC. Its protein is CASSITAGGPRETQYF.

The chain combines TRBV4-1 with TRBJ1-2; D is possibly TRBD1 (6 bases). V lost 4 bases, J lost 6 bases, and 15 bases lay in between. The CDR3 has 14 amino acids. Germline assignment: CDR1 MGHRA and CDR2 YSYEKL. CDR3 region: CASSLPGGRDGYTF. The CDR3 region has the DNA TGCGCCAGCAGCCTCCCGGGGGGCAGGGATGGCTACACCTTC.

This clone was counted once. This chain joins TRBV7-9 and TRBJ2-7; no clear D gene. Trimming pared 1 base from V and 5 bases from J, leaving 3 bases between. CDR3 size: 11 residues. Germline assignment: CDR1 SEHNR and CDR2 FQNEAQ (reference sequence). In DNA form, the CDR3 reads TGTGCCAGCAGCTTAGTACACGAGCAGTACTTC. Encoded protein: CASSLVHEQYF.

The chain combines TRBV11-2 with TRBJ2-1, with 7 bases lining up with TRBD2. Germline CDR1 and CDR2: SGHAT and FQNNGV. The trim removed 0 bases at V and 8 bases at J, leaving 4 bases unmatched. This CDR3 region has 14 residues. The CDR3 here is CASSLDRLADEQFF. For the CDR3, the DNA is TGTGCCAGCAGCTTAGATAGGCTAGCGGATGAGCAGTTCTTC.

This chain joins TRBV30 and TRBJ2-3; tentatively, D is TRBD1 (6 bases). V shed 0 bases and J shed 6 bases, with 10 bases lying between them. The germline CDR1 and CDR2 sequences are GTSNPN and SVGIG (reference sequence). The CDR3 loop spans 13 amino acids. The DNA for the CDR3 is TGTGCCTGGAGTGTCAGGGGCTCTGATACGCAGTATTTT. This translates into CAWSVRGSDTQYF.

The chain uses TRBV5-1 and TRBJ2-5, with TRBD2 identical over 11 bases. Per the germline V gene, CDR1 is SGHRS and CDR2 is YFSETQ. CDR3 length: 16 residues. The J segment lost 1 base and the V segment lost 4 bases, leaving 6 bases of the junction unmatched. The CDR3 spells CASSAGTSGLQETQYF. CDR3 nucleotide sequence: TGCGCCAGCAGCGCCGGGACTAGCGGCCTCCAAGAGACCCAGTACTTC.

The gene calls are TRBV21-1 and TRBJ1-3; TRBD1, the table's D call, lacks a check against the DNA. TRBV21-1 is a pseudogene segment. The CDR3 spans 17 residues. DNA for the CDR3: TGTGCCAGCAGCAAAGTTCCCAGGACAGGGGACGGAAACACCATATATTTT. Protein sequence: CASSKVPRTGDGNTIYF.

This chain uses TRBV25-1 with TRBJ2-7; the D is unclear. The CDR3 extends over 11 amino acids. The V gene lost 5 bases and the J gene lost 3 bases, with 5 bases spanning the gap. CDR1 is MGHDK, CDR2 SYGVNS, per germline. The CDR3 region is CASSHHYEQYF. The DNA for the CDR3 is TGTGCCAGCAGTCATCACTACGAGCAGTACTTC.

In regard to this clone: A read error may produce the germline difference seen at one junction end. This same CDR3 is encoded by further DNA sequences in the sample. CDR3 loop: CASSQARGVQGNYGYTF. CDR3 sequence (DNA): TGCGCCAGTAGTCAGGCCCGCGGGGTGCAGGGGAACTATGGCTACACCTTC. The chain combines TRBV19 with TRBJ1-2; weak D call: TRBD1 (6 bases). There are 17 residues in the CDR3. Looked up from germline, CDR1 is LNHDA and CDR2 is SQIVND (reference sequence).